These 27 T cell receptor beta chains were all obtained from the same sample, sequenced in a study of cytomegalovirus exposure and HLA in healthy donors. Researchers ran the PCR with 60 Vbeta and 13 Jbeta primers. The protocol was immunoSEQ multiplex PCR, while the TCRdb copy is restricted to in-frame clones and leaves out a portion. Among about 190,000 clones listed, 84% were seen once. The material sequenced was PBMCs. These receptors were taken from a woman aged 50 to 65 in good health and CMV-seropositive.

V gene TRBV5-1 combines with J gene TRBJ2-5, with a weak D call TRBD1 (6 bases). Judging by the DNA end, TRBJ2-7 fits better; the J call may be wrong. This CDR3 has 14 residues. CDR1 and CDR2 from the germline V gene are SGHRS and YFSETQ. The chain's CDR3 is CASSFQGLVDEQYF. CDR3 sequence (DNA): TGCGCCAGCAGCTTTCAGGGGTTAGTAGACGAGCAGTACTTC.

This clone was observed once. The chain couples TRBV7-9 to TRBJ2-7; D may be TRBD2 (6 bases). Trimming took 4 bases from V and 7 from J, leaving 14 bases between them. Per the germline V gene, CDR1 is SEHNR and CDR2 is FQNEAQ (reference sequence). This CDR3 comprises 13 residues. CDR3: CASSSPEGYEQYF. DNA for the CDR3: TGTGCCAGCAGCTCCCCGGAGGGGTATGAGCAGTACTTC.

The V call is TRBV6-5, the J call TRBJ2-5; TRBD2 matches at 9 bases. Per the germline V gene, CDR1 is MNHEY and CDR2 is SVGAGI. V shed 0 bases and J 2 bases; nucleotides not matched to a gene: 4. The CDR3 consists of 16 residues. The CDR3 sequence is CASSYSFSGGQETQYF. CDR3 bases: TGTGCCAGCAGTTACTCGTTTAGCGGGGGTCAAGAGACCCAGTACTTC.

The CDR3 DNA is TGTGCCAGCAGCTCGTCCCGGACAGGGGGCACTGAAGCTTTCTTT. Amino acid sequence: CASSSSRTGGTEAFF. This chain uses TRBV5-6 with TRBJ1-1; 10 nucleotides line up with TRBD1. From germline, CDR1 is SGHDT and CDR2 YYEEEE. Trimming cost V 3 bases and J 4 bases; bases outside gene matches: 6. This CDR3 region has 15 residues.

This chain links TRBV27 with TRBJ2-7, with TRBD2 matching over 12 bases. The ends lost 6 bases at V and 0 bases at J; junction bases unmatched: 6. From germline, CDR1 is MNHEY and CDR2 SMNVEV (reference sequence). CDR3 length: 16 amino acids. CDR3 protein: CASRGLAGTSSYEQYF. The CDR3 DNA reads as TGTGCCAGCAGAGGACTAGCGGGGACCAGCTCCTACGAGCAGTACTTC.

The chain combines TRBV6-1 with TRBJ2-2, with D possibly matching TRBD1 (6 bases). The V gene lost 6 bases and the J gene lost 7 bases, with 15 bases spanning the gap. Germline values: CDR1 MNHNS, CDR2 SASEGT. The CDR3 runs to 14 residues. The CDR3 DNA sequence: TGTGCCAGCAGAAATTCCAGGGGCGTCGGGGAGCTGTTTTTT. Protein product: CASRNSRGVGELFF.

The chain uses TRBV7-9 and TRBJ1-3; D remains unclear. Germline CDR1 SEHNR, CDR2 FQNEAQ (reference sequence). The CDR3 covers 15 residues. The CDR3 coding sequence is TGTTGCAGCAGCTTAACCCTAGGCTCTGGAAACACCATATATTTT. The encoded protein is CCSSLTLGSGNTIYF.

This rearrangement joins TRBV2 to TRBJ2-4; TRBD2 matches at 7 bases. With V trimmed by 8 bases and J by 0 bases, 4 bases remained unmatched. The CDR3 totals 14 residues. The germline V gene has CDR1 SNHLY and CDR2 FYNNEI. CDR3 sequence: CASQRDGAKNIQYF. DNA of the CDR3: TGTGCCAGCCAGCGGGATGGAGCCAAAAACATTCAGTACTTC. The variable domain in full, completed from reference TRBV2 and TRBJ2-4, reads EPEVTQTPSHQVTQMGQEVILRCVPISNHLYFYWYRQILGQKVEFLVSFYNNEISEKSEIFDDQFSVERPDGSNFTLKIRSTKLEDSAMYFCASQRDGAKNIQYFGAGTRLSVL.

The chain links TRBV7-9 to TRBJ2-7; TRBD2 is a possible D gene (5 bases). CDR1 and CDR2 from the germline V gene are SEHNR and FQNEAQ (reference sequence). V was clipped by 5 bases and J by 0 bases, with 20 bases between them. CDR3 length: 17 amino acids. CDR3 residues: CASSRLPYGVISYEQYF. CDR3 nucleotides: TGTGCCAGCAGCCGACTCCCCTACGGGGTCATCTCCTACGAGCAGTACTTC.

This chain uses TRBV7-6 with TRBJ2-5, with D uncertain. In germline, CDR1 is SGHVS, CDR2 FNYEAQ. There are 14 residues in the CDR3. V lost 2 bases to trimming and J lost 5 bases, with 12 bases between them. CDR3 DNA: TGTGCCAGCAGCTTATTTGGGCTACGGGAGACCCAGTACTTC. Encoded protein: CASSLFGLRETQYF.

The rearrangement joins TRBV12-5 to TRBJ1-2; D gene unclear. V lost 3 bases to trimming and J lost 1 base, with 15 bases between them. Germline assignment: CDR1 LGHNT and CDR2 FRNRAP. This CDR3 comprises 16 residues. The CDR3 here is CASGFPVHSRNYGYTF. For the CDR3, the DNA is TGTGCTAGTGGTTTTCCGGTTCATTCTCGTAACTATGGCTACACCTTC.

The gene calls are TRBV6-5 and TRBJ2-5; D perhaps matches TRBD2 (6 bases). The CDR3 extends over 13 amino acids. V was clipped by 11 bases and J by 5 bases, with 18 bases between them. Germline CDR1 is MNHEY and CDR2 is SVGAGI. The DNA for the CDR3 is TGTGCCGTTACCAAGGGGAGCGGGGAGACCCAGTACTTC. This encodes CAVTKGSGETQYF.

The chain links TRBV5-1 to TRBJ2-3, with D tentatively TRBD2 (6 bases). Looked up from germline, CDR1 is SGHRS and CDR2 is YFSETQ. There are 14 residues in the CDR3. With 0 bases removed from V and 3 bases from J, the gap between germline ends came to 8 bases. CDR3 sequence: CASSLAGTTDTQYF. DNA of the CDR3: TGCGCCAGCAGCTTGGCTGGGACTACAGATACGCAGTATTTT.

The CDR3 nucleotides read TGCGCCAGCAGCCAACTAGCGGGGACGATAGATACGCAGTATTTT. It translates to CASSQLAGTIDTQYF. The chain recombines TRBV4-1 with TRBJ2-3; the match to TRBD2 covers 9 bases. The CDR3 is 15 residues long. V gave up 2 bases and J gave up 5 bases; unmatched junction bases: 5. Germline CDR1 is MGHRA and CDR2 is YSYEKL.

The chain joins TRBV5-1 to TRBJ1-6; D is uncertain. The CDR3 sequence is 14 residues long. Germline CDR1 is SGHRS and CDR2 is YFSETQ. V lost 1 base and J lost 10, with 12 bases in between. The CDR3 sequence: CASSLIRGGSPLHF. For the CDR3, the DNA is TGCGCCAGCAGCTTGATCCGAGGTGGATCACCCCTCCACTTT.

V is TRBV5-1 and J is TRBJ2-3; possible D gene TRBD2, 7 bases. This CDR3 is 15 amino acids long. Trimming pared 3 bases from V and 0 bases from J, leaving 11 bases between. Germline V CDR1 and CDR2: SGHRS, YFSETQ. This CDR3 is CASSYRGGSTDTQYF. In DNA form, the CDR3 reads TGCGCCAGCAGCTATAGGGGGGGTAGCACAGATACGCAGTATTTT.

This clone has only one observation. The chain employs TRBV7-3 and TRBJ2-1; TRBD2 aligns across 10 bases. CDR1 is SGHTA and CDR2 is FQGTGA in the germline V gene. The J segment lost 0 bases and the V segment lost 3 bases, leaving 2 bases of the junction unmatched. This CDR3 has 16 residues. This CDR3 reads CASSFASGGSYNEQFF. The CDR3 DNA sequence: TGTGCCAGCAGCTTTGCTAGCGGGGGCTCCTACAATGAGCAGTTCTTC.

Remarks on this clone: In this CDR3 the conserved last residue, phenylalanine or tryptophan, is missing, so a read error is likely. The limits of the CDR3 on the DNA are not certain, so only TCRdb's listed CDR3 is given. The genes are TRBV30 and TRBJ2-2; the DNA was not compared with TRBD2, the D call given in the table. With termini counted, the CDR3 has 17 amino acids. In germline, CDR1 is GTSNPN, CDR2 SVGIG (reference sequence). This CDR3 is CAWSVPSGGRTPGSCFL.

The V gene is TRBV6-5, the J gene TRBJ2-7, with a possible D match to TRBD1 (5 bases). Germline CDR1 is MNHEY and CDR2 is SVGAGI. With 0 bases removed from V and 7 bases from J, the gap between germline ends came to 16 bases. The CDR3 has 15 residues. The CDR3 DNA reads TGTGCCAGCAGTTACTCGGGGCAGGCGCCCTTAGAGCAGTACTTC. Its translation is CASSYSGQAPLEQYF.

In this sample, this clone turned up once. The chain has TRBV7-3 and TRBJ2-7, with TRBD1 matching 9 bases. The CDR3 extends over 15 amino acids. The V gene's germline CDR1 is SGHTA and CDR2 FQGTGA. Trimming took 5 bases from V and 5 from J; bases not matched to a gene: 10. The DNA of the CDR3 is TGTGCCAGCAGCGGGTGGGACAGGGAAGTTAACGAGCAGTACTTC. Amino acid sequence: CASSGWDREVNEQYF. Using reference TRBV7-3 and TRBJ2-7 for the parts outside the CDR3, the full variable domain is GAGVSQTPSNKVTEKGKYVELRCDPISGHTALYWYRQSLGQGPEFLIYFQGTGAADDSGLPNDRFFAVRPEGSVSTLKIQRTERGDSAVYLCASSGWDREVNEQYFGPGTRLTVT.

The chain recombines TRBV7-9 with TRBJ2-7, with D unresolved. Germline V gives CDR1 SEHNR, CDR2 FQNEAQ (reference sequence). V lost 1 base, J lost 7 bases, and 11 bases lay in between. The CDR3 is made up of 13 amino acids. The CDR3 protein is CASSLGEAREQYF. In DNA, the CDR3 is TGTGCCAGCAGCTTAGGAGAGGCAAGGGAGCAGTACTTC.

V gene TRBV19 combines with J gene TRBJ1-4; D may be TRBD1 (5 bases). The germline CDR1 and CDR2 sequences are LNHDA and SQIVND (reference sequence). V was clipped by 7 bases and J by 2 bases, with 14 bases between them. This CDR3 has 15 amino acids. This CDR3 is CASTPRGYTNEKLFF. DNA of the CDR3: TGTGCCAGTACCCCAAGGGGATACACTAATGAAAAACTGTTTTTT.

V gene TRBV4-1 combines with J gene TRBJ2-3; D ambiguous. V lost 3 bases and J 4 bases, leaving 14 bases between the germline ends. The CDR3 is made up of 15 amino acids. Germline-derived CDR1 and CDR2 are MGHRA and YSYEKL. The CDR3 region has the DNA TGCGCCAGCAGCCAGGAAACTTGGGCCGCAGATACGCAGTATTTT. Amino acids: CASSQETWAADTQYF.

The gene calls are TRBV10-1 and TRBJ1-1, with 11 bases fitting TRBD1. This CDR3 has 15 residues. The junction had 3 bases not matched to a gene; V was cut back by 5 bases and J by 1 base. CDR1 is WNHNN and CDR2 is SYGVQD in the germline V gene (reference sequence). The CDR3 loop reads CASSPGTGGNTEAFF. The CDR3 DNA sequence: TGCGCCAGCAGTCCCGGGACAGGGGGGAACACTGAAGCTTTCTTT.

The CDR3 sequence: CASRRGQNEKLFF. DNA of the CDR3: TGTGCCAGCCGGCGGGGGCAGAATGAAAAACTGTTTTTT. The V gene is TRBV18, the J gene TRBJ1-4; a weak D match, TRBD1 (6 bases). CDR3 length: 13 amino acids. The ends were cut back, 8 bases at V and 5 bases at J, with 12 bases in the middle. The germline V gene has CDR1 KGHSH and CDR2 LQKENI.

V is TRBV2 and J is TRBJ1-3, with D possibly being TRBD1 (6 bases). The CDR3 extends over 15 amino acids. Trimming shortened V by 7 bases and J by 0 bases, and 13 bases separated the two germline ends. Germline-derived CDR1 and CDR2 are SNHLY and FYNNEI. The CDR3 reads CASKDSRLSGNTIYF. Here the CDR3 DNA reads TGTGCCAGCAAGGACAGTCGACTCTCTGGAAACACCATATATTTT.

V is TRBV19 and J is TRBJ1-2; D is unclear. CDR1 LNHDA and CDR2 SQIVND come from the germline V gene (reference sequence). Trimming stripped 1 base from V and 4 bases from J, with 19 bases between. The CDR3 is 17 amino acids. Written as DNA, the CDR3 is TGTGCCAGTAGTATAGCACAGAGGGCCGTCTCAAGCTATGGCTACACCTTC. Translating it yields CASSIAQRAVSSYGYTF.